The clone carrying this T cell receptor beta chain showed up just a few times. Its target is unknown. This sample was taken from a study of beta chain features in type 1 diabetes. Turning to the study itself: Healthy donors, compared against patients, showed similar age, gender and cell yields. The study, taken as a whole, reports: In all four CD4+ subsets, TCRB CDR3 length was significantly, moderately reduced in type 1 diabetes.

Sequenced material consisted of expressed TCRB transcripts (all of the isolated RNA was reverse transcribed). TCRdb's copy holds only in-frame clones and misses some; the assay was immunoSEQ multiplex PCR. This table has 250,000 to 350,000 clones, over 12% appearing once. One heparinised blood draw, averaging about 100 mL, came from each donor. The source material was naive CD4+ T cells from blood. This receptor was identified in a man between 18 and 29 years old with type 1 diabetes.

The chain's CDR3 is CASSRGQPQETQYF. The CDR3 DNA is TGTGCCAGCTCCCGAGGACAGCCCCAAGAGACCCAGTACTTC. This chain links TRBV18 with TRBJ2-5; D might be TRBD1 (6 bases). Germline lookup yields CDR1 KGHSH and CDR2 LQKENI. The V end was cut by 6 bases, the J end by 1 base, with 12 bases between. The CDR3 length is 14 residues. Full variable domain (missing parts from reference TRBV18 and TRBJ2-5): NAGVMQNPRHLVRRRGQEARLRCSPMKGHSHVYWYRQLPEEGLKFMVYLQKENIIDESGMPKERFSAEFPKEGPSILRIQQVVRGDSAAYFCASSRGQPQETQYFGPGTRLLVL.